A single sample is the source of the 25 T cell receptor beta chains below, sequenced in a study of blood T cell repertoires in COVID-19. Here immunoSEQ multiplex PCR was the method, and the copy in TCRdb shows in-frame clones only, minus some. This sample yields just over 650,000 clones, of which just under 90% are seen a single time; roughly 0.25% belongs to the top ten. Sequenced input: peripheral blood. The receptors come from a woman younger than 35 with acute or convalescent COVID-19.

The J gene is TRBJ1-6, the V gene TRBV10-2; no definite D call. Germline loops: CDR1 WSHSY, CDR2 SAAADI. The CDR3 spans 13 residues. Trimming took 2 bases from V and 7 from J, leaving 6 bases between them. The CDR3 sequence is CASSENRNSPLHF. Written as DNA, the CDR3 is TGCGCCAGCAGTGAGAATCGGAATTCACCCCTCCACTTT.

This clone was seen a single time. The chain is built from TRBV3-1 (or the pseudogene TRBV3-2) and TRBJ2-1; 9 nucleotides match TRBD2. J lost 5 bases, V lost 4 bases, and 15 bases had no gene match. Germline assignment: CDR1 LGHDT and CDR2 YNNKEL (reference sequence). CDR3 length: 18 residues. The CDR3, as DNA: TGTGCCAGCAGCCCACGTAAACCTAGCGGGGACGGTGACAATGAGCAGTTCTTC. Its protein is CASSPRKPSGDGDNEQFF.

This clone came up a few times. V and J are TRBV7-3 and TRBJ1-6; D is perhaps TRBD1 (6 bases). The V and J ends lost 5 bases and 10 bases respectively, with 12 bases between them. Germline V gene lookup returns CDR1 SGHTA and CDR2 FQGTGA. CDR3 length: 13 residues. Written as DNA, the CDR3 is TGTGCCAGCAGCAACAGGGAGGGATCACCCCTCCACTTT. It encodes CASSNREGSPLHF. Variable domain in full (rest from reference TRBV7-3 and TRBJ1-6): GAGVSQTPSNKVTEKGKYVELRCDPISGHTALYWYRQSLGQGPEFLIYFQGTGAADDSGLPNDRFFAVRPEGSVSTLKIQRTERGDSAVYLCASSNREGSPLHFGNGTRLTVT.

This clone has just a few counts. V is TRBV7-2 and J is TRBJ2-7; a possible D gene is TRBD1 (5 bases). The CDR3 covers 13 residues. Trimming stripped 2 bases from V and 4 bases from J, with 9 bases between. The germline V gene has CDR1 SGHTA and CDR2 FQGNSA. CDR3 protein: CASSLRGRYEQYF. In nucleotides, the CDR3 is TGTGCCAGCAGCTTAAGGGGTCGGTACGAGCAGTACTTC.

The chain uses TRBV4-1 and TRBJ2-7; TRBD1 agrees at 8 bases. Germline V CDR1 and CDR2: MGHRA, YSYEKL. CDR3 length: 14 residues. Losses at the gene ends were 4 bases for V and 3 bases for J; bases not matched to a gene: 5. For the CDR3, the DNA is TGCGCCAGCAGCCTCCAAGGGACAGGCTACGAGCAGTACTTC. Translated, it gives CASSLQGTGYEQYF.

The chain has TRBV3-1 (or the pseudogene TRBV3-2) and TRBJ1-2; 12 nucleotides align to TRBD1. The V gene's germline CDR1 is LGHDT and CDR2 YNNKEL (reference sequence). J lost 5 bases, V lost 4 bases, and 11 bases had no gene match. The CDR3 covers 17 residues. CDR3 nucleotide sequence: TGTGCCAGCAGCCTCGGGACAGGGGGCGCGGTAGTATATGGCTACACCTTC. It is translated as CASSLGTGGAVVYGYTF.

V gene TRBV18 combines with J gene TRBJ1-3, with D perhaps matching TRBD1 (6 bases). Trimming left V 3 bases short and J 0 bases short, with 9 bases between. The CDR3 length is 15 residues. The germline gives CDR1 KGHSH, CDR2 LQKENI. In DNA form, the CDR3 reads TGTGCCAGCTCACCTGGGACAATCTCTGGAAACACCATATATTTT. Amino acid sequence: CASSPGTISGNTIYF.

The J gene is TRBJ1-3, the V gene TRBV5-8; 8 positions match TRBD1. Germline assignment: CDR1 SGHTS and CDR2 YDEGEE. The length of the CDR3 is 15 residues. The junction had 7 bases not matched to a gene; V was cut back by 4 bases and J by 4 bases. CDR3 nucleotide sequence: TGTGCCAGCAGCCTCGAGACAGGGGCGGGAAACACCATATATTTT. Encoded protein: CASSLETGAGNTIYF.

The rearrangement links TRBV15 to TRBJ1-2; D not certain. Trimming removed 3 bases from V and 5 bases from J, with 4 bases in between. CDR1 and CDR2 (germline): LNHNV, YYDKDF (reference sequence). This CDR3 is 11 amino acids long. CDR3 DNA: TGTGCCACCAGCAGCGAGTATGGCTACACCTTC. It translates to CATSSEYGYTF.

CDR3 sequence: CASSRIPWAETKENTEAFF. The DNA for the CDR3 is TGTGCCAGCAGCCGTATACCCTGGGCCGAGACAAAGGAGAACACTGAAGCTTTCTTT. The rearrangement uses TRBV3-1 (or the pseudogene TRBV3-2) and TRBJ1-1; D is ambiguous. V lost 4 bases, J lost 1 base, and 25 bases lay in between. Germline values: CDR1 LGHDT, CDR2 YNNKEL (reference sequence). The CDR3 is made up of 19 amino acids.

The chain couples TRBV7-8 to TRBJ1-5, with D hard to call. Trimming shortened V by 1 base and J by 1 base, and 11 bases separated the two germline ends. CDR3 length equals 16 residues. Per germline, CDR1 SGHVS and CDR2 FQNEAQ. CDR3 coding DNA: TGTGCCAGCAGCTTAGTTCGGGGAGGGAGCAATCAGCCCCAGCATTTT. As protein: CASSLVRGGSNQPQHF.

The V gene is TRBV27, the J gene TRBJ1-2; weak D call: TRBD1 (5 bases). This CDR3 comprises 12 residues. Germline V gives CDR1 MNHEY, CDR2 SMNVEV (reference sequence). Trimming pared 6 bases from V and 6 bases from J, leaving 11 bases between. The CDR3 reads CASSRGRNGYTF. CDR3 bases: TGTGCCAGCAGCCGGGGGAGGAATGGCTACACCTTC.

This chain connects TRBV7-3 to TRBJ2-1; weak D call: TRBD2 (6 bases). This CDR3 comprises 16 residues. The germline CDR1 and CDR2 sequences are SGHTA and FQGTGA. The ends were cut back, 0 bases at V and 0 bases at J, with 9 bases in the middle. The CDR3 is CASSLTAGPSYNEQFF. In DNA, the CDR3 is TGTGCCAGCAGCTTAACGGCGGGGCCCTCCTACAATGAGCAGTTCTTC.

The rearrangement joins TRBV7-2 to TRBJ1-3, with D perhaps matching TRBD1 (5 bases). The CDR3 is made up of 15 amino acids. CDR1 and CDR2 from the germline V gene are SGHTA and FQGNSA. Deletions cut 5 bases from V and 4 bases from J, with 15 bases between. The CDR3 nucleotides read TGTGCCAGCAGCCAGACAGTCGCTCGGGGAAACACCATATATTTT. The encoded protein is CASSQTVARGNTIYF.

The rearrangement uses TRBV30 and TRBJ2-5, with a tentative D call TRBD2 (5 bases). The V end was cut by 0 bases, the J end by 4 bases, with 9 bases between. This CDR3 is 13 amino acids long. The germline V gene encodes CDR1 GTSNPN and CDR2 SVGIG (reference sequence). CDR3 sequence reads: CAWSVGRGETQYF. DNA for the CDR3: TGTGCCTGGAGTGTGGGCCGGGGAGAGACCCAGTACTTC.

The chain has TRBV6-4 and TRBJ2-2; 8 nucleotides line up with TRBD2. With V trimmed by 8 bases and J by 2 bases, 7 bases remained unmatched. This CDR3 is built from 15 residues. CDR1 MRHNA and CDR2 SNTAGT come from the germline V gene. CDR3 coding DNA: TGTGCCAGCGGCTTGGCGGGGGGAAACACCGGGGAGCTGTTTTTT. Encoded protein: CASGLAGGNTGELFF.

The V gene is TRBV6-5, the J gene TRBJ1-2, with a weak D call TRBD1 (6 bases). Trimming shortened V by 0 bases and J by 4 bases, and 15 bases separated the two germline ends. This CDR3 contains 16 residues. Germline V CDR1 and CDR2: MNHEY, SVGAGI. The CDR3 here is CASSYSSTGPSYGYTF. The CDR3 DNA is TGTGCCAGCAGTTACTCGAGCACAGGGCCGTCCTATGGCTACACCTTC.

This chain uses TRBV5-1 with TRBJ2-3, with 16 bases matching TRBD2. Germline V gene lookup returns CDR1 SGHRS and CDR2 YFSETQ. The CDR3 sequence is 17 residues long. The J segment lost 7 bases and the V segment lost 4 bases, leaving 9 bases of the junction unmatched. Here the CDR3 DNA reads TGCGCCAGCAGCCGTGGGACTAGCGGGGGGGCCGCAAATACGCAGTATTTT. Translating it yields CASSRGTSGGAANTQYF. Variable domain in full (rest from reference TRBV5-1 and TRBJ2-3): KAGVTQTPRYLIKTRGQQVTLSCSPISGHRSVSWYQQTPGQGLQFLFEYFSETQRNKGNFPGRFSGRQFSNSRSEMNVSTLELGDSALYLCASSRGTSGGAANTQYFGPGTRLTVL.

The CDR3 DNA follows: TGTGCCAGTAGTCCCCTAGCGGGGGATTCTAATGAGCAGTTCTTC. Its protein is CASSPLAGDSNEQFF. The V and J genes are TRBV19 and TRBJ2-1; 10 positions match TRBD2. V dropped 5 bases and J dropped 7; count of bases not matched to a gene: 8. The germline V gene has CDR1 LNHDA and CDR2 SQIVND (reference sequence). The CDR3 is 15 amino acids.

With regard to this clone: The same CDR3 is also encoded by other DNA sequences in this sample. The CDR3 nucleotides read TGTGCCAGCAGTGACTCAGGGGATCGGAACACCGGGGAGCTGTTTTTT. Translation: CASSDSGDRNTGELFF. V is TRBV6-4 and J is TRBJ2-2, with D maybe TRBD1 (5 bases). Trimming stripped 0 bases from V and 1 base from J, with 9 bases between. The germline V gene encodes CDR1 MRHNA and CDR2 SNTAGT. The CDR3 consists of 16 residues.

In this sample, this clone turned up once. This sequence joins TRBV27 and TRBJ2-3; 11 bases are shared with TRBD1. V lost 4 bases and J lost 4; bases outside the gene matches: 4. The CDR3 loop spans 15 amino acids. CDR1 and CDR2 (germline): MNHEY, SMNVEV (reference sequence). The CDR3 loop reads CASSSRDRGSDTQYF. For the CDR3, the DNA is TGTGCCAGCAGTTCGAGGGACAGGGGGTCAGATACGCAGTATTTT.

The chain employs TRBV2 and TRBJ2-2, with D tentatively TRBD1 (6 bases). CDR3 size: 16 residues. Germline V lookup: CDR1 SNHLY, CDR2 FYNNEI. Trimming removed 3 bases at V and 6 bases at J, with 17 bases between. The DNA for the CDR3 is TGTGCCAGCAGTGAGGGTACAGGGTCCCGAGCCGGGGAGCTGTTTTTT. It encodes CASSEGTGSRAGELFF.

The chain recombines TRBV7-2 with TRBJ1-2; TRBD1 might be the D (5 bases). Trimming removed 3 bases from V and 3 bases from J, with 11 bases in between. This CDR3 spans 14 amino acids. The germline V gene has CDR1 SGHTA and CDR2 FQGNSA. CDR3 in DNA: TGTGCCAGCAGCTTGGAGGGGCGTGACTATGGCTACACCTTC. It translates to CASSLEGRDYGYTF.

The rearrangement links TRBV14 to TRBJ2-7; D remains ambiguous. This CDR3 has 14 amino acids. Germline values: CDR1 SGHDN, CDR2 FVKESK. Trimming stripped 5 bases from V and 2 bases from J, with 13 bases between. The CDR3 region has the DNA TGTGCCAGCAGCAGACACCAAAGAACCTACGAGCAGTACTTC. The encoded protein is CASSRHQRTYEQYF.

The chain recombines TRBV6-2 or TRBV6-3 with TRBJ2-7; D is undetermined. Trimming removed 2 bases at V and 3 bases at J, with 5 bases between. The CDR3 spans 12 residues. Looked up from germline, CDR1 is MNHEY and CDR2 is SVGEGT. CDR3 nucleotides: TGTGCCAGCAGTTACGAGATCTACGAGCAGTACTTC. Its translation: CASSYEIYEQYF.